Shown below are 4 T cell receptor beta chains from a single sample sequenced in a study of blood T cell repertoires in COVID-19. Only in-frame clones appear in the TCRdb table, and some are missing; sequencing was by immunoSEQ multiplex PCR. Here the sample spans 150,000 to 200,000 clones, 87% being singletons. Material: PBMCs or T cells enriched from blood (not recorded which). The receptor set was obtained from a human donor with acute COVID-19. The donor label of this sample is uncertain.

V gene TRBV9 combines with J gene TRBJ1-4; 8 nucleotides align to TRBD1. V dropped 0 bases and J dropped 0; count of bases not matched to a gene: 10. CDR1 is SGDLS, CDR2 YYNGEE, per germline. CDR3 length equals 19 residues. Written as DNA, the CDR3 is TGTGCCAGCAGCGTAGGCAGGGGGCAGGGAACCGCAACTAATGAAAAACTGTTTTTT. This codes for CASSVGRGQGTATNEKLFF.

Only a few counts were recorded for this clone. This rearrangement joins TRBV7-9 to TRBJ1-2, with 7 bases fitting TRBD1. Per the germline V gene, CDR1 is SEHNR and CDR2 is FQNEAQ (reference sequence). The J segment lost 4 bases and the V segment lost 5 bases, leaving 7 bases of the junction unmatched. CDR3 size: 14 residues. CDR3 DNA sequence: TGTGCCAGCAGCCTCGACAGGGAGACCTATGGCTACACCTTC. Protein product: CASSLDRETYGYTF.

The CDR3 DNA reads as TGCGCCAGCAGCTTTGGCCCCGATCAAGAGGCAGGGGTTAATGAAAAACTGTTTTTT. This translates into CASSFGPDQEAGVNEKLFF. The rearrangement joins TRBV5-1 to TRBJ1-4, with a weak D call TRBD1 (6 bases). CDR1 and CDR2 (germline): SGHRS, YFSETQ. The V end lost 2 bases, the J end lost 4 bases, and 24 bases lay between the germline ends. The CDR3 length is 19 residues.

The chain couples TRBV10-2 to TRBJ1-3; maybe TRBD1 (5 bases). The V end lost 8 bases, the J end lost 3 bases, and 11 bases lay between the germline ends. CDR1 and CDR2 from the germline V gene are WSHSY and SAAADI. The CDR3 contains 13 residues. The CDR3 sequence: CASCRADGNTIYF. DNA for the CDR3: TGCGCCAGCTGCAGGGCGGATGGAAACACCATATATTTT.